This TCR beta chain was obtained from a study of identical twins. Study observations and caveats: Weaker excess sharing between twins was seen in beta out-of-frame sequences.

The ends were cut back, 1 base at V and 0 bases at J, with 7 bases in the middle. The CDR3 has 14 amino acids. Germline-derived CDR1 and CDR2 are SGHVS and FQNEAQ. With regard to this clonotype: Its specificity is unknown.

One entry per CDR3 protein, called by TCRdb with MiXCR from the 5' RACE reads. The data show hundreds of thousands of distinct CDR3 sequences, around 8.1% seen once. This sample was also put to use in a study of yellow fever vaccine responses in identical twins.

The receptor comes from a woman under 30 in good health. Material: memory (CD45RO+) T cells sorted from blood. V is TRBV7-8 and J is TRBJ2-7; D ambiguous. CDR3 sequence (DNA): TGTGCCAGCAGCTTAGAACCCCTCTCCTACGAGCAGTACTTC. This sequence encodes CASSLEPLSYEQYF.